This T cell receptor (beta chain) was identified in a study of blood T cell repertoires in COVID-19. Study details: Sample material is recorded as cDNA or gDNA derived from T cells, B-cell-depleted T cells, or PBMCs.

CDR3 length: 20 amino acids. Trimming removed 4 bases from V and 0 bases from J; junction bases left unmatched: 13. Germline CDR1 reads LGHDT; CDR2 reads YNNKEL (reference sequence). Per the original methods: Reference gene primer amplification gave estimated nucleated cell counts. Clones were read by immunoSEQ multiplex PCR, and TCRdb kept only the in-frame ones, dropping some. V, J and clone size reflect that table, while D and trimming were determined from the DNA. This table holds a few hundred thousand clones, about 86% found once. The participants were between about 18 and 90 years old and came from under 25 US areas. Assignment of participants to cohorts was predicated upon participant-reported clinical history.

The sequence was collected from a middle-aged man who had recovered from COVID-19. The sample taken for sequencing was PBMCs or T cells enriched from blood (not recorded which). V gene TRBV3-1 (or the pseudogene TRBV3-2) combines with J gene TRBJ1-4; 11 nucleotides agree with TRBD1. The CDR3 sequence is CASSRNPGQGVSATNEKLFF. The DNA of the CDR3 is TGTGCCAGCAGCCGAAACCCGGGACAGGGGGTTTCTGCAACTAATGAAAAACTGTTTTTT.